The rows below give T cell receptor beta chains drawn from one sample of a study of blood T cell repertoires in COVID-19. Assay: immunoSEQ multiplex PCR; the TCRdb copy retains only in-frame clones and omits some. The sample carries about 230,000 clones, 83% recorded once. Sequences were obtained from peripheral blood. These receptors were obtained from a young woman with COVID-19, enrolled during active disease. Both conserved end residues are part of each CDR3. Fields, in order: CDR3 protein, CDR3 DNA, J gene, V gene, D gene, clone size. D genes are given only for firm matches. Not all rows give a size; the values are once, few, many and, for expanded clones, a class.

cdr3_aa: CASSSTMTGGAGELFF
cdr3_nt: TGTGCCAGCAGTTCCACTATGACGGGGGGCGCCGGGGAGCTGTTTTTT
j_call: TRBJ2-2
v_call: TRBV6-4
d_call: NA
clone_size: once

cdr3_aa: CASSLGQTYYNEQFF
cdr3_nt: TGCGCCAGCAGCTTAGGACAGACCTACTACAATGAGCAGTTCTTC
j_call: TRBJ2-1
v_call: TRBV5-1
d_call: NA
clone_size: NA

cdr3_aa: CASSLDPSGRSEQFF
cdr3_nt: TGTGCCAGCAGCTTAGACCCTAGCGGGAGGAGTGAGCAGTTCTTC
j_call: TRBJ2-1
v_call: TRBV7-2
d_call: TRBD2
clone_size: NA

cdr3_aa: CATQEITRGRSSYNSPLHF
cdr3_nt: TGTGCCACACAAGAGATTACGAGGGGGCGAAGCTCCTATAATTCACCCCTCCACTTT
j_call: TRBJ1-6
v_call: TRBV11-3
d_call: TRBD1
clone_size: few

cdr3_aa: CASSETASSGGYEQYF
cdr3_nt: TGCGCCAGCAGTGAGACGGCTTCTAGCGGGGGTTACGAGCAGTACTTC
j_call: TRBJ2-7
v_call: TRBV10-1
d_call: TRBD2
clone_size: NA

cdr3_aa: CASRGQSNEKLFF
cdr3_nt: TGTGCCAGCAGAGGACAGAGTAATGAAAAACTGTTTTTT
j_call: TRBJ1-4
v_call: TRBV12-3/TRBV12-4
d_call: NA
clone_size: NA

cdr3_aa: CASSLGLLPSTDTQYF
cdr3_nt: TGTGCCAGCAGCTTAGGACTGCTCCCTAGCACAGATACGCAGTATTTT
j_call: TRBJ2-3
v_call: TRBV7-9
d_call: NA
clone_size: NA

cdr3_aa: CASSSAYEQYF
cdr3_nt: TGTGCCAGTTCTTCAGCGTACGAGCAGTACTTC
j_call: TRBJ2-7
v_call: TRBV27
d_call: NA
clone_size: NA

cdr3_aa: CASSLKGGQINYGYTF
cdr3_nt: TGTGCCAGCAGCTTAAAAGGCGGACAGATTAACTATGGCTACACCTTC
j_call: TRBJ1-2
v_call: TRBV7-2
d_call: NA
clone_size: few

cdr3_aa: CASSGPGTGHNTEAFF
cdr3_nt: TGTGCCAGCAGTGGGCCTGGGACAGGTCATAACACTGAAGCTTTCTTT
j_call: TRBJ1-1
v_call: TRBV6-1
d_call: TRBD1
clone_size: NA

cdr3_aa: CASSKGREKGQPFEDQPQHF
cdr3_nt: TGTGCCAGCAGCAAAGGTCGGGAGAAAGGGCAGCCCTTTGAGGATCAGCCCCAGCATTTT
j_call: TRBJ1-5
v_call: TRBV21-1
d_call: NA
clone_size: NA

cdr3_aa: CASSRAGGPSGVDTQYF
cdr3_nt: TGTGCCAGCAGTCGAGCAGGGGGCCCCTCGGGGGTAGATACGCAGTATTTT
j_call: TRBJ2-3
v_call: TRBV25-1
d_call: TRBD1
clone_size: NA

cdr3_aa: CASSGTVETQYF
cdr3_nt: TGTGCCAGCAGCGGGACTGTAGAGACCCAGTACTTC
j_call: TRBJ2-5
v_call: TRBV2
d_call: NA
clone_size: NA

cdr3_aa: CASSLRGGGQPQHF
cdr3_nt: TGTGCCAGCAGTTTACGAGGAGGAGGGCAGCCCCAGCATTTT
j_call: TRBJ1-5
v_call: TRBV28
d_call: NA
clone_size: NA

cdr3_aa: CASSSSSGNSPLHF
cdr3_nt: TGTGCCAGCAGCAGTAGTTCAGGGAATTCACCCCTCCACTTT
j_call: TRBJ1-6
v_call: TRBV5-4
d_call: NA
clone_size: few

cdr3_aa: CASSFDGTGSNEKLFF
cdr3_nt: TGTGCCAGCAGCTTCGACGGGACAGGGAGTAATGAAAAACTGTTTTTT
j_call: TRBJ1-4
v_call: TRBV7-9
d_call: TRBD1
clone_size: NA

cdr3_aa: CASSYSSAVEQFF
cdr3_nt: TGTGCCAGCAGTTACTCGTCGGCGGTCGAGCAGTTCTTC
j_call: TRBJ2-1
v_call: TRBV6-5
d_call: NA
clone_size: NA

cdr3_aa: CASSFTSGGIEQFF
cdr3_nt: TGTGCCAGCAGCTTTACTAGCGGGGGGATCGAGCAGTTCTTC
j_call: TRBJ2-1
v_call: TRBV7-9
d_call: TRBD2
clone_size: NA

cdr3_aa: CASSRLWDRALSTDTQYF
cdr3_nt: TGTGCCAGCAGCCGCTTGTGGGACAGAGCCTTAAGCACAGATACGCAGTATTTT
j_call: TRBJ2-3
v_call: TRBV21-1
d_call: NA
clone_size: NA

cdr3_aa: CASSWRPTDTQYF
cdr3_nt: TGCGCCAGCAGCTGGCGGCCCACAGATACGCAGTATTTT
j_call: TRBJ2-3
v_call: TRBV5-1
d_call: NA
clone_size: once

cdr3_aa: CASSLVGGVRQYF
cdr3_nt: TGTGCCAGCAGCTTAGTTGGCGGGGTAAGGCAGTACTTC
j_call: TRBJ2-7
v_call: TRBV11-2
d_call: NA
clone_size: NA

cdr3_aa: CAISESTDRGRGDGYTF
cdr3_nt: TGTGCCATCAGTGAGTCGACTGACAGGGGGCGCGGGGATGGCTACACCTTC
j_call: TRBJ1-2
v_call: TRBV10-3
d_call: TRBD1
clone_size: NA

cdr3_aa: CASSASKRGSGEQYF
cdr3_nt: TGTGCCAGCAGCGCCTCAAAACGGGGATCAGGAGAGCAGTACTTC
j_call: TRBJ2-7
v_call: TRBV7-3
d_call: NA
clone_size: few

cdr3_aa: CASSLASGSAHTQYF
cdr3_nt: TGTGCCAGCAGTTTGGCTAGCGGGAGTGCGCATACGCAGTATTTT
j_call: TRBJ2-3
v_call: TRBV6-5
d_call: TRBD2
clone_size: once

cdr3_aa: CASSSGTATYEQYF
cdr3_nt: TGTGCCAGCAGTTCCGGGACAGCCACATACGAGCAGTACTTC
j_call: TRBJ2-7
v_call: TRBV27
d_call: TRBD1
clone_size: NA

cdr3_aa: CASSLSGGRTFTDTQYF
cdr3_nt: TGTGCCAGCAGTTTAAGCGGGGGCCGAACCTTCACAGATACGCAGTATTTT
j_call: TRBJ2-3
v_call: TRBV27
d_call: TRBD2
clone_size: NA

cdr3_aa: CAIKGVGNQPQHF
cdr3_nt: TGTGCCATCAAGGGGGTGGGCAATCAGCCCCAGCATTTT
j_call: TRBJ1-5
v_call: TRBV10-3
d_call: NA
clone_size: NA

cdr3_aa: CASSRVPQGSTEAFF
cdr3_nt: TGCGCCAGCAGCCGAGTTCCTCAGGGTAGCACTGAAGCTTTCTTT
j_call: TRBJ1-1
v_call: TRBV5-1
d_call: NA
clone_size: NA

cdr3_aa: CASSPQGGNTEAFF
cdr3_nt: TGCGCCAGCAGCCCGCAGGGCGGGAACACTGAAGCTTTCTTT
j_call: TRBJ1-1
v_call: TRBV4-3
d_call: NA
clone_size: NA

cdr3_aa: CASSFFLIRGFGNNEKLFF
cdr3_nt: TGTGCCAGCAGCTTTTTCCTAATTCGAGGGTTCGGGAATAATGAAAAACTGTTTTTT
j_call: TRBJ1-4
v_call: TRBV5-5
d_call: NA
clone_size: NA

cdr3_aa: CASSQDDSGTAQGATDTQYF
cdr3_nt: TGCGCCAGCAGCCAAGATGATTCCGGGACAGCCCAGGGTGCCACAGATACGCAGTATTTT
j_call: TRBJ2-3
v_call: TRBV4-3
d_call: TRBD1
clone_size: NA